One sample yielded the 21 T cell receptor beta chains listed below, sequenced in a study of cytomegalovirus exposure and HLA in healthy donors. The PCR used 60 Vbeta and 13 Jbeta primers. Produced via immunoSEQ multiplex PCR; TCRdb's table is partial and in-frame only. Here the sample spans roughly 150,000 clones, around four fifths being singletons. Sequenced: PBMCs. Every receptor here comes from a male donor in good health and CMV-seronegative.

This chain joins TRBV9 and TRBJ2-1; 7 bases map to TRBD1. The CDR3 contains 15 residues. Unmatched junction bases numbered 7, after V lost 0 bases and J lost 7 bases. Germline assignment: CDR1 SGDLS and CDR2 YYNGEE. CDR3: CASSVGGTVTNEQFF. The CDR3 DNA is TGTGCCAGCAGCGTAGGAGGGACAGTGACGAATGAGCAGTTCTTC.

This clone was seen a handful of times. The J gene is TRBJ2-2, the V gene TRBV6-5; TRBD2 might be the D (7 bases). The V and J ends lost 10 bases and 6 bases respectively, with 15 bases between them. The germline gives CDR1 MNHEY, CDR2 SVGAGI. This CDR3 has 13 amino acids. In DNA form, the CDR3 reads TGTGCCACGAAGGGGGGGGATGCCGGGGAGCTGTTTTTT. This codes for CATKGGDAGELFF.

This clone was counted once. The J gene is TRBJ1-5, the V gene TRBV28; D is perhaps TRBD1 (5 bases). CDR1 and CDR2 (germline): MDHEN, SYDVKM. V was cut by 6 bases and J by 3 bases, with 9 bases left in between. The CDR3 is made up of 13 amino acids. CDR3 residues: CASSTGHNQPQHF. CDR3 bases: TGTGCCAGCAGCACAGGCCACAATCAGCCCCAGCATTTT. Based on the CDR3 plus reference TRBV28 and TRBJ1-5, the full variable domain is DVKVTQSSRYLVKRTGEKVFLECVQDMDHENMFWYRQDPGLGLRLIYFSYDVKMKEKGDIPEGYSVSREKKERFSLILESASTNQTSMYLCASSTGHNQPQHFGDGTRLSIL.

The chain's CDR3 is CASSLETGNSNQPQHF. CDR3 DNA: TGTGCCAGCAGCTTAGAGACAGGGAATAGCAATCAGCCCCAGCATTTT. The chain recombines TRBV7-9 with TRBJ1-5, with 7 bases aligning to TRBD1. V shed 1 base, J shed 0 bases, and the junction held 3 bases outside the gene matches. Germline CDR1 reads SEHNR; CDR2 reads FQNEAQ (reference sequence). The CDR3 covers 16 residues.

The rearrangement uses TRBV7-9 and TRBJ2-3, with TRBD1 matching 8 bases. The CDR3 runs to 14 residues. Germline V gene lookup returns CDR1 SEHNR and CDR2 FQNEAQ (reference sequence). The trim removed 5 bases at V and 1 base at J, leaving 2 bases unmatched. For the CDR3, the DNA is TGTGCCAGCAGCCCGGGACAGGGCACAGATACGCAGTATTTT. Encoded protein: CASSPGQGTDTQYF.

This clone was detected a few times. As DNA, the CDR3 is TGTGCCAGCAGCTTAGGACTGACCGGGACTACCTCCTACGAGCAGTACTTC. Protein product: CASSLGLTGTTSYEQYF. The rearrangement uses TRBV13 and TRBJ2-7, with TRBD2 matching over 7 bases. This CDR3 comprises 17 residues. Germline CDR1 and CDR2: PRHDT and FYEKMQ (reference sequence). Trimming at V came to 0 bases and at J to 0 bases, leaving 8 bases not matched to a gene.

J is TRBJ2-7 and V is TRBV19; TRBD2 matches 9 bases. V dropped 5 bases and J dropped 7; count of bases not matched to a gene: 9. Germline CDR1 reads LNHDA; CDR2 reads SQIVND (reference sequence). This CDR3 is 14 amino acids long. As DNA, the CDR3 is TGTGCCAGTAGTGCCTTCGCGGGGGGGCGAGAGCAGTACTTC. Its translation: CASSAFAGGREQYF. The entire variable domain, with the rest obtained from reference TRBV19 and TRBJ2-7, is as follows: DGGITQSPKYLFRKEGQNVTLSCEQNLNHDAMYWYRQDPGQGLRLIYYSQIVNDFQKGDIAEGYSVSREKKESFPLTVTSAQKNPTAFYLCASSAFAGGREQYFGPGTRLTVT.

The chain carries TRBV7-9 and TRBJ1-5; 8 bases agree with TRBD1. The germline V gene encodes CDR1 SEHNR and CDR2 FQNEAQ (reference sequence). The CDR3 covers 15 residues. The V and J ends lost 5 bases and 1 base, in that order; junction bases with no gene match: 4. The CDR3 protein is CASSADRASNQPQHF. Here the CDR3 DNA reads TGTGCCAGCAGCGCGGACAGGGCGAGCAATCAGCCCCAGCATTTT.

The J gene is TRBJ1-3, the V gene TRBV27; no firm D call. The CDR3 is made up of 15 amino acids. CDR1 MNHEY and CDR2 SMNVEV come from the germline V gene (reference sequence). The V end was cut by 0 bases, the J end by 0 bases, with 6 bases between. CDR3 in DNA: TGTGCCAGCAGTTTATCCCCTACCTCTGGAAACACCATATATTTT. This codes for CASSLSPTSGNTIYF.

This clone was seen a handful of times. The J gene is TRBJ1-5, the V gene TRBV4-2, with D possibly TRBD1 on 6 matching bases. CDR3 length: 14 residues. Germline CDR1 is LGHNA and CDR2 is YNFKEQ. Trimming took 1 base from V and 2 from J, leaving 6 bases between them. The CDR3 sequence is CASSQGQGNQPQHF. The CDR3 DNA follows: TGTGCCAGCAGCCAAGGACAGGGCAATCAGCCCCAGCATTTT.

J is TRBJ2-1 and V is TRBV9; the D gene is possibly TRBD1 (5 bases). Germline assignment: CDR1 SGDLS and CDR2 YYNGEE. The CDR3 totals 17 residues. The germline V and J ends were trimmed by 0 bases and 2 bases, with 15 bases remaining between them. The CDR3 bases are TGTGCCAGCAGCGTAGGTGAAGACAGTCGCCCCTACAATGAGCAGTTCTTC. Translation gives CASSVGEDSRPYNEQFF.

The V and J genes are TRBV5-4 and TRBJ2-5; 10 bases are a match to TRBD1. This CDR3 is 15 amino acids long. In germline, CDR1 is SGHNT, CDR2 YYREEE (reference sequence). V lost 3 bases and J lost 5; bases outside the gene matches: 7. DNA for the CDR3: TGTGCCAGCAGCTACGGACAGGGGGATGTGGAGACCCAGTACTTC. Protein: CASSYGQGDVETQYF.

For the CDR3, the DNA is TGTGCCATCAGTTTCCCTCCCGACAGGGTAAATACTAATGAGCAGTTCTTC. The encoded protein is CAISFPPDRVNTNEQFF. The chain recombines TRBV10-3 with TRBJ2-1, with 7 bases identical to TRBD1. Germline loops: CDR1 ENHRY, CDR2 SYGVKD. The V segment lost 5 bases and the J segment 7 bases; nucleotides outside the gene matches: 17. This CDR3 has 17 residues.

The CDR3 is CASSARRGQPQHF. Here the CDR3 DNA reads TGTGCCAGCAGCGCCCGGCGAGGTCAGCCCCAGCATTTT. The gene calls are TRBV7-9 and TRBJ1-5; no clear D. The CDR3 length is 13 residues. Trimming pared 5 bases from V and 6 bases from J, leaving 11 bases between. Germline lookup yields CDR1 SEHNR and CDR2 FQNEAQ (reference sequence).

The CDR3 loop is CASSEVRYEQYF. The CDR3 DNA sequence: TGTGCCAGCAGTGAAGTTCGGTACGAGCAGTACTTC. This chain links TRBV6-1 with TRBJ2-7; D gene unclear. The CDR3 runs 12 residues. Germline CDR1 reads MNHNS; CDR2 reads SASEGT. V lost 1 base and J lost 4, with 5 bases in between.

Turning to this clone: The junction differs from germline at one of its ends, possibly a read error. The chain uses TRBV7-9 and TRBJ1-1, with no clear D. The germline V gene has CDR1 SEHNR and CDR2 FQNEAQ (reference sequence). This CDR3 has 11 amino acids. CDR3 nucleotides: TGTTCCAGCAGCCTCGTTTCTGAAGCTTTCTTT. It encodes CSSSLVSEAFF. The variable domain in full, completed from reference TRBV7-9 and TRBJ1-1, reads DTGVSQNPRHKITKRGQNVTFRCDPISEHNRLYWYRQTLGQGPEFLTYFQNEAQLEKSRLLSDRFSAERPKGSFSTLEIQRTEQGDSAMYLCSSSLVSEAFFGQGTRLTVV.

This sequence joins TRBV7-9 and TRBJ2-4, with D possibly being TRBD1 (5 bases). Trimming cost V 5 bases and J 2 bases, with 16 bases left between them. Looked up from germline, CDR1 is SEHNR and CDR2 is FQNEAQ (reference sequence). This CDR3 contains 16 residues. The CDR3 loop is CASSLNSGFSKNIQYF. For the CDR3, the DNA is TGTGCCAGCAGCCTCAACTCAGGGTTCTCCAAAAACATTCAGTACTTC.

This clone was recorded once. The chain links TRBV6-1 to TRBJ2-3; TRBD2 matches 7 bases. CDR3 length: 15 residues. Germline CDR1 and CDR2: MNHNS and SASEGT. The V segment lost 1 base and the J segment 6 bases; nucleotides outside the gene matches: 7. As DNA, the CDR3 is TGTGCCAGCAGTGAAGGAACTAGCGCATTGGATACGCAGTATTTT. This codes for CASSEGTSALDTQYF.

CDR3 sequence (DNA): TGTGCCAGCAGCCCCCGTTTGGGCAGGGCGGGAAACACCATATATTTT. Translation: CASSPRLGRAGNTIYF. The chain joins TRBV13 to TRBJ1-3, with D maybe TRBD1 (5 bases). The germline CDR1 and CDR2 sequences are PRHDT and FYEKMQ (reference sequence). Trimming removed 5 bases from V and 4 bases from J, with 18 bases in between. The CDR3 loop spans 16 amino acids.

This clone has more than one count but fewer than ten. The V and J genes are TRBV7-3 and TRBJ2-5; 8 bases are a match to TRBD2. Losses at the gene ends were 3 bases for V and 4 bases for J; bases not matched to a gene: 7. Germline-derived CDR1 and CDR2 are SGHTA and FQGTGA. This CDR3 is built from 15 residues. The CDR3 region has the DNA TGTGCCAGCAGCTTCCAAGCGGGAGTTGGAGAGACCCAGTACTTC. It translates to CASSFQAGVGETQYF.

The V call is TRBV2, the J call TRBJ2-2; 7 bases align to TRBD2. The germline V gene has CDR1 SNHLY and CDR2 FYNNEI. V lost 11 bases to trimming and J lost 6 bases; unmatched junction nucleotides: 6. This CDR3 is 12 amino acids long. CDR3 loop: CAGGGSAGELFF. The CDR3 DNA follows: TGTGCCGGGGGGGGAAGCGCCGGGGAGCTGTTTTTT.